These 25 T cell receptor beta chains came from one sample sequenced in a study of T cell responses to AZD1222 COVID-19 vaccine. Some clones are missing from TCRdb's copy, which holds only in-frame ones; the method was immunoSEQ multiplex PCR. The sample contains tens of thousands of clones, roughly 90% of which appear only once. The sample in question was peripheral blood, obtained on day 0 of AZD1222 vaccination. These receptors came from an adult in good health.

This clone was seen just once. The rearrangement joins TRBV4-2 to TRBJ1-2, with TRBD1 matching over 7 bases. This CDR3 contains 17 residues. V trimming: 3 bases; J trimming: 0 bases; junction bases outside the gene matches: 10. The germline CDR1 and CDR2 sequences are LGHNA and YNFKEQ. For the CDR3, the DNA is TGTGCCAGCAGCCAGGGGGCCGGGACAGCTCCTAACTATGGCTACACCTTC. Its protein product is CASSQGAGTAPNYGYTF.

V and J are TRBV6-1 and TRBJ2-1; D possibly uses TRBD1 or TRBD2 (7 bases each). CDR1 is MNHNS, CDR2 SASEGT, per germline. V was trimmed by 4 bases and J by 5 bases, leaving 21 bases between them. The CDR3 consists of 17 residues. This CDR3 is CASSASTRGRGNNEQFF. DNA for the CDR3: TGTGCCAGCAGTGCCAGCACAAGGGGGCGGGGGAACAATGAGCAGTTCTTC.

The CDR3 nucleotides read TGCGCCAGCAGCTTGGCCTCGGGAGGACTCTCTGGAAACACCATATATTTT. Its protein is CASSLASGGLSGNTIYF. The chain combines TRBV5-1 with TRBJ1-3; D is uncertain. CDR1 and CDR2 (germline): SGHRS, YFSETQ. Trimming left V 0 bases short and J 0 bases short, with 13 bases between. The CDR3 sequence is 17 residues long.

This clone has more than one count but fewer than ten. The chain recombines TRBV11-2 with TRBJ2-5; 9 bases align to TRBD2. The V and J ends lost 3 bases and 5 bases, in that order; junction bases with no gene match: 7. The CDR3 contains 15 residues. CDR1 is SGHAT and CDR2 is FQNNGV in the germline V gene. The CDR3 DNA is TGTGCCAGCAGCTTGTTAGCGGGAGTGGGGGAGACCCAGTACTTC. It yields the protein CASSLLAGVGETQYF.

In its sample, this clone was seen once. CDR3 in amino acids: CASSSGTSGPEQYF. CDR3 DNA sequence: TGTGCCAGCAGTTCTGGGACTAGCGGGCCCGAGCAGTACTTC. V and J are TRBV27 and TRBJ2-7, with TRBD2 identical over 12 bases. The CDR3 is made up of 14 amino acids. Germline V lookup: CDR1 MNHEY, CDR2 SMNVEV (reference sequence). With 4 bases clipped from V and 6 bases from J, the junction kept 4 bases outside the gene matches.

The chain carries TRBV15 and TRBJ1-1; D unclear. The CDR3 is 14 residues long. Germline-derived CDR1 and CDR2 are LNHNV and YYDKDF (reference sequence). The V end was cut by 0 bases, the J end by 3 bases, with 8 bases between. The CDR3 reads CATSRDPGYTEAFF. DNA for the CDR3: TGTGCCACCAGCAGAGATCCCGGGTACACTGAAGCTTTCTTT. Supplemented by reference TRBV15 and TRBJ1-1, the full variable domain reads DAMVIQNPRYQVTQFGKPVTLSCSQTLNHNVMYWYQQKSSQAPKLLFHYYDKDFNNEADTPDNFQSRRPNTSFCFLDIRSPGLGDTAMYLCATSRDPGYTEAFFGQGTRLTVV.

This rearrangement joins TRBV19 to TRBJ1-5; 10 positions match TRBD1. The V gene's germline CDR1 is LNHDA and CDR2 SQIVND (reference sequence). V trimming: 5 bases; J trimming: 4 bases; junction bases outside the gene matches: 5. The CDR3 has 15 residues. In nucleotides, the CDR3 is TGTGCCAGTAGTCCCGGGACAGGGGAAAATCAGCCCCAGCATTTT. Amino acid sequence: CASSPGTGENQPQHF.

The chain joins TRBV2 to TRBJ2-7; TRBD1 is a possible D gene (6 bases). The CDR3 spans 15 residues. CDR1 is SNHLY and CDR2 is FYNNEI in the germline V gene. V was clipped by 6 bases and J by 0 bases, with 15 bases between them. CDR3 region: CASRVADSSSYEQYF. The CDR3, as DNA: TGTGCCAGCAGAGTTGCGGACAGTAGCTCCTACGAGCAGTACTTC.

This clone has a single count. No conserved phenylalanine or tryptophan is present at the end of the CDR3, so a read error is the likely explanation. The V and J genes are TRBV7-9 and TRBJ1-2; 9 positions match TRBD1. The CDR3 is made up of 15 amino acids. Trimming removed 5 bases from V and 5 bases from J; junction bases left unmatched: 9. Germline CDR1 reads SEHNR; CDR2 reads FQNEAQ (reference sequence). The CDR3 sequence is CASSPGQGISYGYTL. The CDR3 coding sequence is TGTGCCAGCAGCCCGGGACAGGGAATCAGTTATGGCTACACCCTC.

V is TRBV3-1 (or the pseudogene TRBV3-2) and J is TRBJ1-2; no clear D. From germline, CDR1 is LGHDT and CDR2 YNNKEL (reference sequence). V was pared by 0 bases and J by 14 bases, with 22 bases between. The CDR3 has 15 residues. This CDR3 is CASSQDATAAMAYTF. In nucleotides, the CDR3 is TGTGCCAGCAGCCAAGATGCCACAGCCGCTATGGCTTATACCTTC.

This chain connects TRBV7-3 to TRBJ2-3, with TRBD2 as a possible D gene (6 bases). V lost 5 bases to trimming and J lost 0 bases, with 9 bases between them. Per germline, CDR1 SGHTA and CDR2 FQGTGA. This CDR3 spans 14 amino acids. The chain's CDR3 is CASSPGVSTDTQYF. The CDR3 DNA sequence: TGTGCCAGCAGCCCGGGGGTCAGCACAGATACGCAGTATTTT.

The V and J genes are TRBV10-3 and TRBJ2-1, with 9 positions matching TRBD1. Looked up from germline, CDR1 is ENHRY and CDR2 is SYGVKD. This CDR3 contains 15 residues. V trimming: 6 bases; J trimming: 5 bases; junction bases outside the gene matches: 8. CDR3 sequence: CAISPGTGNDNEQFF. The CDR3 DNA is TGTGCCATCAGCCCCGGGACAGGGAATGACAATGAGCAGTTCTTC.

The chain uses TRBV19 and TRBJ1-5; perhaps TRBD1 as D (5 bases). V lost 3 bases and J lost 5, with 14 bases in between. Germline CDR1 reads LNHDA; CDR2 reads SQIVND (reference sequence). This CDR3 spans 15 amino acids. The CDR3 sequence: CASSIWRAGDQPQHF. In DNA, the CDR3 is TGTGCCAGTAGTATTTGGAGGGCGGGGGATCAGCCCCAGCATTTT.

This clone was detected once. The J gene is TRBJ2-5, the V gene TRBV5-1; TRBD2 matches at 7 bases. The CDR3 has 15 residues. V lost 4 bases, J lost 1 base, and 7 bases stayed unmatched. Germline loops: CDR1 SGHRS, CDR2 YFSETQ. CDR3 nucleotide sequence: TGCGCCAGCAGCAAGACATCGGGGGGCCAAGAGACCCAGTACTTC. Protein sequence: CASSKTSGGQETQYF.

This chain links TRBV18 with TRBJ1-1, with a tentative D call TRBD1 (5 bases). Between the trimmed V and J ends, which lost 5 bases and 2 bases, there was a span of 9 bases. This CDR3 comprises 13 residues. The germline V gene has CDR1 KGHSH and CDR2 LQKENI. The CDR3 bases are TGTGCCAGCTCAACAGGTTCCAACACTGAAGCTTTCTTT. It specifies CASSTGSNTEAFF.

The rearrangement joins TRBV4-1 to TRBJ1-5, with TRBD1 as a possible D gene (6 bases). Germline V gene sequence: CDR1 MGHRA, CDR2 YSYEKL. V dropped 0 bases and J dropped 1 base, with 16 bases sitting between them. CDR3 length: 18 amino acids. The CDR3 region is CASSQDFVRGASNQPQHF. The DNA of the CDR3 is TGCGCCAGCAGCCAAGATTTCGTACGGGGGGCGAGCAATCAGCCCCAGCATTTT.

The rearrangement joins TRBV25-1 to TRBJ1-2, with D maybe TRBD1 (5 bases). The CDR3 contains 14 residues. V lost 1 base and J 3 bases, leaving 9 bases between the germline ends. Germline CDR1 MGHDK, CDR2 SYGVNS. In nucleotides, the CDR3 is TGTGCCAGCAGTGAATCGACAGACCACTATGGCTACACCTTC. Its protein product is CASSESTDHYGYTF.

J is TRBJ2-1 and V is TRBV6-2 or TRBV6-3, with 9 positions matching TRBD1. V shed 5 bases, J shed 8 bases, and the junction held 7 bases outside the gene matches. Germline CDR1 reads MNHEY; CDR2 reads SVGEGT. The CDR3 totals 14 residues. DNA of the CDR3: TGTGCCAGCAGTAGGGACAGGGAGTACGATGAGCAGTTCTTC. It is translated as CASSRDREYDEQFF.

The gene calls are TRBV5-1 and TRBJ2-7; 11 bases map to TRBD2. The germline V gene encodes CDR1 SGHRS and CDR2 YFSETQ. The junction had 6 bases not matched to a gene; V was cut back by 1 base and J by 0 bases. The CDR3 runs 17 residues. CDR3 amino acids: CASSLPSGGPFSYEQYF. CDR3 in DNA: TGCGCCAGCAGCTTGCCTAGCGGGGGGCCTTTCTCCTACGAGCAGTACTTC.

The rearrangement joins TRBV7-2 to TRBJ2-1, with D unclear. The CDR3 totals 13 residues. V lost 5 bases, J lost 9 bases, and 14 bases lay in between. The germline V gene encodes CDR1 SGHTA and CDR2 FQGNSA. This CDR3 reads CASSERLGFEQFF. The CDR3 DNA is TGTGCCAGCAGCGAGCGTTTGGGGTTTGAGCAGTTCTTC. The full variable domain, in which reference TRBV7-2 and TRBJ2-1 provide the parts outside the CDR3, is GAGVSQSPSNKVTEKGKDVELRCDPISGHTALYWYRQSLGQGLEFLIYFQGNSAPDKSGLPSDRFSAERTGGSVSTLTIQRTQQEDSAVYLCASSERLGFEQFFGPGTRLTVL.

The CDR3 nucleotides read TGTGCCAGCTCACCACCGGACGGATCCCATGGCTACACCTTC. Translation gives CASSPPDGSHGYTF. The V and J genes are TRBV18 and TRBJ1-2, with D unclear. Trimming took 0 bases from V and 6 from J, leaving 11 bases between them. This CDR3 region has 14 residues. Germline loops: CDR1 KGHSH, CDR2 LQKENI.

CDR3 loop: CASSSDRENTEAFF. The CDR3 coding sequence is TGTGCCAGCAGCTCGGACAGGGAGAACACTGAAGCTTTCTTT. The chain combines TRBV7-9 with TRBJ1-1; 8 nucleotides agree with TRBD1. This CDR3 comprises 14 residues. Germline CDR1 reads SEHNR; CDR2 reads FQNEAQ (reference sequence). V lost 4 bases, J lost 1 base, and 2 bases stayed unmatched. Drawing the rest from reference TRBV7-9 and TRBJ1-1, the complete variable domain is DTGVSQNPRHKITKRGQNVTFRCDPISEHNRLYWYRQTLGQGPEFLTYFQNEAQLEKSRLLSDRFSAERPKGSFSTLEIQRTEQGDSAMYLCASSSDRENTEAFFGQGTRLTVV.

The chain combines TRBV19 with TRBJ2-4; 7 bases agree with TRBD1. Trimming removed 6 bases from V and 15 bases from J; junction bases left unmatched: 11. Germline lookup yields CDR1 LNHDA and CDR2 SQIVND (reference sequence). The CDR3 sequence is 12 residues long. CDR3 DNA sequence: TGTGCCAGTAGGACGAGACAGGGTCGAAGGTACTTC. Residues: CASRTRQGRRYF.

The genes are TRBV19 and TRBJ2-1; D ambiguous. This CDR3 is built from 12 residues. CDR1 is LNHDA, CDR2 SQIVND, per germline (reference sequence). The V end lost 3 bases, the J end lost 6 bases, and 6 bases lay between the germline ends. The CDR3 is CASSIALNEQFF. The CDR3 bases are TGTGCCAGTAGTATTGCTCTCAATGAGCAGTTCTTC.

The J gene is TRBJ2-1, the V gene TRBV6-2 or TRBV6-3; D tentatively fits TRBD1 or TRBD2 (6 bases each). V dropped 3 bases and J dropped 0 bases, with 12 bases sitting between them. The germline gives CDR1 MNHEY, CDR2 SVGEGT. This CDR3 region has 16 residues. The CDR3 DNA reads as TGTGCCAGCAGTTATAACGGGGGCCTCTCCTACAATGAGCAGTTCTTC. Encoded protein: CASSYNGGLSYNEQFF.